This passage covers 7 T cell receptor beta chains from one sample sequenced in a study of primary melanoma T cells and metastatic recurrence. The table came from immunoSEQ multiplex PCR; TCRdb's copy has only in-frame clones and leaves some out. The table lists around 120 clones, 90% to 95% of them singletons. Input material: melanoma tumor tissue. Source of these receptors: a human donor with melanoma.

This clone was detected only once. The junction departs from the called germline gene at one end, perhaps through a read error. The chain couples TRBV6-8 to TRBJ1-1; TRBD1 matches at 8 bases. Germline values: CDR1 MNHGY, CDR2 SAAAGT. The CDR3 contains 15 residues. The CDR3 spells CAISARGPVNTEAFF. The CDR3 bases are TGTGCCATCAGTGCCAGGGGGCCAGTGAACACTGAAGCTTTCTTT.

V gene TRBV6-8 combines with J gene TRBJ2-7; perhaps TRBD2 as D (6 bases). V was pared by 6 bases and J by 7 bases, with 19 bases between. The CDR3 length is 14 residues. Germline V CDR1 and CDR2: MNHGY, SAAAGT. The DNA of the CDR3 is TGTGCCAGCAGCTCCGGAGGGGCATCGGGGGAGCAGTACTTC. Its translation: CASSSGGASGEQYF.

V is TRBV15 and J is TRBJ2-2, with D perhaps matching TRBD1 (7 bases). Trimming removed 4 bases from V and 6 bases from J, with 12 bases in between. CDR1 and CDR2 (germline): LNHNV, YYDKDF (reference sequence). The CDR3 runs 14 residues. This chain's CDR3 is CATSNARGAGELFF. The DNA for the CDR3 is TGTGCCACCAGCAACGCCAGGGGGGCCGGGGAGCTGTTTTTT.

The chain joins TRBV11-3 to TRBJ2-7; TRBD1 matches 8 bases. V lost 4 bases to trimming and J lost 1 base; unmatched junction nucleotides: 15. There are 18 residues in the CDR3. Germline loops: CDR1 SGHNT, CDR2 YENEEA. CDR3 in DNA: TGTGCCAGCAGCTCCTACCCAGGGACAGGACAACGGTCCTACGAGCAGTACTTC. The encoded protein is CASSSYPGTGQRSYEQYF.

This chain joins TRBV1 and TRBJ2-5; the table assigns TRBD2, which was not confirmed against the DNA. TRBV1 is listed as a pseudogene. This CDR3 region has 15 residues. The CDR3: CASSQGGGGHETQYF. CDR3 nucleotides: TGCGCCAGCAGCCAAGGTGGCGGAGGGCACGAGACCCAGTACTTC.

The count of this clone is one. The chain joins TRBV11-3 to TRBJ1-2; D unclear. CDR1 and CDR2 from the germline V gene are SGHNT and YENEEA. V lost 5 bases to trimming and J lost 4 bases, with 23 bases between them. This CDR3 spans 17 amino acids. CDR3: CASSVRDEAGKTYGYTF. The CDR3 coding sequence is TGTGCCAGCAGCGTCCGAGATGAGGCTGGAAAGACCTATGGCTACACCTTC.

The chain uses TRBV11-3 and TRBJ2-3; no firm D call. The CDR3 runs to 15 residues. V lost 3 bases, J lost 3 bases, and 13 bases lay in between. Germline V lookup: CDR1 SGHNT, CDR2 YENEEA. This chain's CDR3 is CASSFSRPATDTQYF. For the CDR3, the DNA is TGTGCCAGCAGCTTCTCCCGACCAGCGACAGATACGCAGTATTTT.